Below are 21 T cell receptor beta chains sequenced from a single sample in a study of T cells after yellow fever vaccination. Via MiXCR, TCRdb re-called the 5' RACE reads, giving one row per CDR3 protein. The sample has about 630,000 distinct CDR3 sequences, over 9% seen once. The sequences come from PBMCs, collected on the day of the yellow fever booster vaccination. The receptors derive from a man younger than 45 who received the YFV17D yellow fever vaccine.

This clonotype has only a few counts. The chain couples TRBV7-2 to TRBJ1-5; TRBD1 agrees at 7 bases. CDR1 and CDR2 from the germline V gene are SGHTA and FQGNSA. The CDR3 loop spans 15 amino acids. J lost 6 bases, V lost 5 bases, and 10 bases had no gene match. The CDR3 sequence: CASSPQGGYGQPQHF. The CDR3 DNA follows: TGTGCCAGCAGCCCGCAGGGGGGTTACGGTCAGCCCCAGCATTTT.

J is TRBJ2-7 and V is TRBV11-1; D perhaps matches TRBD2 (5 bases). CDR3 size: 19 residues. The V end was cut by 3 bases, the J end by 0 bases, with 24 bases between. The germline gives CDR1 SGHAT, CDR2 FQDESV (reference sequence). The CDR3 protein is CASSFGVYLGGPSSYEQYF. CDR3 DNA sequence: TGTGCCAGCAGCTTCGGAGTGTATTTAGGAGGCCCCAGCTCCTACGAGCAGTACTTC.

This chain joins TRBV3-1 and TRBJ1-1; TRBD1 matches at 7 bases. CDR3 length: 14 residues. Germline lookup yields CDR1 LGHDT and CDR2 YNNKEL (reference sequence). The V segment lost 4 bases and the J segment 5 bases; nucleotides outside the gene matches: 7. The CDR3 loop reads CASSRTRQGTEAFF. CDR3 in DNA: TGTGCCAGCAGCCGCACCCGACAGGGTACTGAAGCTTTCTTT.

This chain links TRBV3-1 with TRBJ2-7; 7 bases are a match to TRBD1. The CDR3 totals 13 residues. Germline CDR1 reads LGHDT; CDR2 reads YNNKEL (reference sequence). Trimming cost V 2 bases and J 2 bases; bases outside gene matches: 0. As DNA, the CDR3 is TGTGCCAGCAGCCAACAGGGGGCCTACGAGCAGTACTTC. Translation gives CASSQQGAYEQYF.

CDR3 loop: CASSGAGREGYEQYF. DNA for the CDR3: TGTGCCAGCAGCGGGGCGGGAAGGGAAGGGTACGAGCAGTACTTC. This chain joins TRBV5-6 and TRBJ2-7; weak D call: TRBD2 (6 bases). CDR3 length: 15 amino acids. Looked up from germline, CDR1 is SGHDT and CDR2 is YYEEEE. Trimming took 4 bases from V and 4 from J, leaving 18 bases between them. Using reference TRBV5-6 and TRBJ2-7 for the parts outside the CDR3, the full variable domain is DAGVTQSPTHLIKTRGQQVTLRCSPKSGHDTVSWYQQALGQGPQFIFQYYEEEERQRGNFPDRFSGHQFPNYSSELNVNALLLGDSALYLCASSGAGREGYEQYFGPGTRLTVT.

The chain carries TRBV7-2 and TRBJ1-1; D is possibly TRBD1 (5 bases). The CDR3 spans 13 residues. V lost 4 bases to trimming and J lost 5 bases, with 11 bases between them. Germline V lookup: CDR1 SGHTA, CDR2 FQGNSA. Here the CDR3 reads CASSWTSGTEAFF. CDR3 in DNA: TGTGCCAGCAGCTGGACATCAGGTACTGAAGCTTTCTTT.

This chain uses TRBV3-1 with TRBJ2-7; 10 nucleotides align to TRBD1. The CDR3 extends over 15 amino acids. CDR1 is LGHDT and CDR2 is YNNKEL in the germline V gene (reference sequence). The V and J ends lost 4 bases and 0 bases, in that order; junction bases with no gene match: 3. CDR3 DNA: TGTGCCAGCAGCCGGGGACAGGGGACCTCCTACGAGCAGTACTTC. Protein product: CASSRGQGTSYEQYF.

This clonotype has just a few counts. The V and J genes are TRBV10-1 and TRBJ2-7; D not resolved. Between the trimmed V and J ends, which lost 8 bases and 4 bases, there was a span of 6 bases. There are 10 residues in the CDR3. CDR1 is WNHNN, CDR2 SYGVQD, per germline (reference sequence). The CDR3 nucleotides are TGCGCCAGCCGCCGATACGAGCAGTACTTC. It specifies CASRRYEQYF.

The genes are TRBV19 and TRBJ2-7, with unresolved D. The V end was cut by 3 bases, the J end by 6 bases, with 9 bases between. The CDR3 length is 12 residues. Germline CDR1 is LNHDA and CDR2 is SQIVND (reference sequence). In nucleotides, the CDR3 is TGTGCCAGTAGTATTGGGCCCTCCGAGCAGTACTTC. Its translation: CASSIGPSEQYF.

This clonotype was seen a handful of times. V gene TRBV29-1 combines with J gene TRBJ1-2; 7 bases agree with TRBD1. Germline V lookup: CDR1 SQVTM, CDR2 ANQGSEA. This CDR3 comprises 13 residues. The V gene end was trimmed by 6 bases and the J gene end by 5 bases; junction bases not matched to a gene: 9. CDR3 region: CSVADRVGYGYTF. DNA of the CDR3: TGCAGCGTGGCAGACAGGGTGGGATATGGCTACACCTTC. Combining the CDR3 with reference TRBV29-1 and TRBJ1-2 gives the whole variable domain SAVISQKPSRDICQRGTSLTIQCQVDSQVTMMFWYRQQPGQSLTLIATANQGSEATYESGFVIDKFPISRPNLTFSTLTVSNMSPEDSSIYLCSVADRVGYGYTFGSGTRLTVV.

The chain is built from TRBV6-4 and TRBJ1-4; the D gene is possibly TRBD1 (5 bases). This CDR3 spans 12 amino acids. Germline V lookup: CDR1 MRHNA, CDR2 SNTAGT. The V end was cut by 8 bases, the J end by 8 bases, with 12 bases between. The CDR3 loop is CASCTTAEKLFF. The CDR3 bases are TGTGCCAGCTGTACGACAGCAGAAAAACTGTTTTTT.

V is TRBV5-1 and J is TRBJ1-1, with a weak D call TRBD1 (6 bases). Germline V gene lookup returns CDR1 SGHRS and CDR2 YFSETQ. The CDR3 runs 15 residues. Trimming left V 4 bases short and J 1 base short, with 14 bases between. CDR3 DNA: TGCGCCAGCAGCCCCGGACAGTTAAGGAACACTGAAGCTTTCTTT. Amino acids: CASSPGQLRNTEAFF.

This clonotype was seen a few times. The rearrangement links TRBV19 to TRBJ2-3; D is undetermined. This CDR3 region has 14 residues. V lost 3 bases, J lost 7 bases, and 14 bases lay in between. Germline CDR1 LNHDA, CDR2 SQIVND (reference sequence). CDR3 sequence (DNA): TGTGCCAGTAGTATCGATCCAGGCGCTTATACGCAGTATTTT. Its translation is CASSIDPGAYTQYF.

This clonotype was observed a handful of times. The gene calls are TRBV6-1 and TRBJ2-3, with 7 bases identical to TRBD2. The germline V gene has CDR1 MNHNS and CDR2 SASEGT. V dropped 7 bases and J dropped 8; count of bases not matched to a gene: 9. This CDR3 spans 13 amino acids. The CDR3 sequence: CASTYRREGTQYF. The CDR3 DNA is TGTGCCAGCACCTACAGGAGGGAGGGTACGCAGTATTTT.

This clonotype was detected only a few times. The rearrangement joins TRBV20-1 to TRBJ1-1; D might be TRBD1 (5 bases). Trimming cost V 3 bases and J 7 bases, with 24 bases left between them. CDR1 DFQATT and CDR2 SNEGSKA come from the germline V gene (reference sequence). This CDR3 has 16 residues. The CDR3 loop reads CSASPQKSRQSLEAFF. DNA for the CDR3: TGCAGTGCTAGTCCCCAAAAATCGCGACAGTCCCTTGAAGCTTTCTTT.

This clonotype was seen repeatedly, ten times or more. V gene TRBV25-1 combines with J gene TRBJ2-5; no clear D. Deletions cut 4 bases from V and 5 bases from J, with 8 bases between. Germline V gene lookup returns CDR1 MGHDK and CDR2 SYGVNS. This CDR3 region has 12 residues. The CDR3 loop reads CASSGDSETQYF. CDR3 DNA sequence: TGTGCCAGCAGTGGAGATTCGGAGACCCAGTACTTC. Variable domain in full (rest from reference TRBV25-1 and TRBJ2-5): EADIYQTPRYLVIGTGKKITLECSQTMGHDKMYWYQQDPGMELHLIHYSYGVNSTEKGDLSSESTVSRIRTEHFPLTLESARPSHTSQYLCASSGDSETQYFGPGTRLLVL.

This clonotype turned up a few times. The CDR3: CASSQGTSGELFF. The DNA for the CDR3 is TGCGCCAGCAGCCAGGGGACAAGCGGGGAGCTGTTTTTT. The chain employs TRBV4-3 and TRBJ2-2, with a tentative D call TRBD1 (6 bases). The V and J ends lost 3 bases and 7 bases respectively, with 9 bases between them. The CDR3 runs 13 residues. In germline, CDR1 is LGHNA, CDR2 YSLEER.

The chain combines TRBV2 with TRBJ2-2; 8 bases align to TRBD1. Germline loops: CDR1 SNHLY, CDR2 FYNNEI. This CDR3 has 15 amino acids. The ends lost 0 bases at V and 3 bases at J; junction bases unmatched: 0. CDR3 in amino acids: CASSEAGQDTGELFF. As DNA, the CDR3 is TGTGCCAGCAGTGAAGCGGGACAGGACACCGGGGAGCTGTTTTTT.

The sample holds a few counts of this clonotype. The J gene is TRBJ2-1, the V gene TRBV29-1; D not certain. The CDR3 has 10 residues. Between the trimmed V and J ends, which lost 7 bases and 6 bases, there was a span of 7 bases. Germline CDR1 SQVTM, CDR2 ANQGSEA. CDR3 in DNA: TGCAGCGGCCAGCTCAATGAGCAGTTCTTC. Translated, it gives CSGQLNEQFF.

This chain links TRBV29-1 with TRBJ2-7; 10 bases are shared with TRBD1. Germline CDR1 and CDR2: SQVTM and ANQGSEA. The length of the CDR3 is 15 residues. J gave up 6 bases and V 4 bases, and 12 bases lay outside the gene matches. This chain's CDR3 is CSVVLGGTGAFEQYF. DNA for the CDR3: TGCAGCGTTGTGCTGGGAGGGACAGGGGCCTTCGAGCAGTACTTC.

The J gene is TRBJ2-7, the V gene TRBV6-6; unclear D gene. CDR3 length equals 11 residues. Trimming left V 8 bases short and J 3 bases short, with 8 bases between. CDR1 and CDR2 (germline): MNHNY, SVGAGI (reference sequence). CDR3 region: CASSTFYEQYF. Written as DNA, the CDR3 is TGTGCCAGCTCGACCTTCTACGAGCAGTACTTC.